This T cell receptor (beta chain) was captured in a study of cytomegalovirus exposure and HLA in healthy donors. When sampled, the donors appeared nominally healthy, though they likely had unrecorded immune exposures. Primers for the PCR totalled 60 Vbeta and 13 Jbeta. Profiled with immunoSEQ multiplex PCR; TCRdb holds only in-frame clones, not every one. The sample holds about 190,000 clones, around 79% seen once. Sample: PBMCs. The receptor was isolated from a woman aged 18-29 years in good health and CMV-seronegative.

The CDR3 loop reads CASSFTPQETQYF. DNA for the CDR3: TGTGCCAGCAGTTTCACTCCCCAAGAGACCCAGTACTTC. The rearrangement links TRBV28 to TRBJ2-5; D is ambiguous. CDR3 length: 13 residues. The ends were cut back, 3 bases at V and 1 base at J, with 6 bases in the middle. Germline CDR1 MDHEN, CDR2 SYDVKM.